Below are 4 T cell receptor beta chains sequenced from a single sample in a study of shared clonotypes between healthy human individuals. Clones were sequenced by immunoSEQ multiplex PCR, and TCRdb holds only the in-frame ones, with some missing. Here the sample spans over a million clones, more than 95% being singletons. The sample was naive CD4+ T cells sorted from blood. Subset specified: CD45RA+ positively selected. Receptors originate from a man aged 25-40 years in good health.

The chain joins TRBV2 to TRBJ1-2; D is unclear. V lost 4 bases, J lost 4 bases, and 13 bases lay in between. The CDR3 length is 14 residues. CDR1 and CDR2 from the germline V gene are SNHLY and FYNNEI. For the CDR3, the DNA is TGTGCCAGCAGTGTTGGCAGCCAGGCCTATGGCTACACCTTC. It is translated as CASSVGSQAYGYTF.

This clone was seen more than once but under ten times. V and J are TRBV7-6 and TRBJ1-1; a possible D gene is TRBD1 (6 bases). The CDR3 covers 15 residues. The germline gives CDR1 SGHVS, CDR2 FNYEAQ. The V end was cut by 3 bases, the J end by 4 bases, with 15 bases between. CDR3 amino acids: CASSLGGGGGTEAFF. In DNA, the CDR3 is TGTGCCAGCAGCTTGGGGGGCGGTGGAGGCACTGAAGCTTTCTTT.

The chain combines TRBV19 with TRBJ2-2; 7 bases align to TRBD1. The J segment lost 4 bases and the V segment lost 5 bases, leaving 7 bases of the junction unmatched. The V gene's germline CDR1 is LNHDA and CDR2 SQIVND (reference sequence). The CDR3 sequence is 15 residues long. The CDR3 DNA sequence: TGTGCCAGTAGTGAACTAGGGGGCAGCACCGGGGAGCTGTTTTTT. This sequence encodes CASSELGGSTGELFF.

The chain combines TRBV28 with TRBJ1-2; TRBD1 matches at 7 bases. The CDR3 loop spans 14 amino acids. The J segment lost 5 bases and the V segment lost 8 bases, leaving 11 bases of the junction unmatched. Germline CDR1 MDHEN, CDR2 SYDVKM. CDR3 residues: CASESTGLFYGYTF. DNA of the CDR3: TGTGCCAGCGAGTCGACAGGGCTTTTTTATGGCTACACCTTC.